Presented here are 2 T cell receptor beta chains from one specimen sequenced in a study of early T cells in non-severe SARS-CoV-2 infection. TCRdb re-derived calls from the 5' RACE reads in MiXCR, one entry per CDR3 protein. Of about 64,000 distinct CDR3 sequences listed, about 10% are singletons. The starting material was whole blood, obtained at baseline. The receptors were gathered from an adult who was a healthcare worker with PCR-confirmed SARS-CoV-2 infection or an uninfected control (not recorded which).

To note about this clonotype: A single base separates this from a much larger clone, so it may be a read error. The rearrangement uses TRBV13 and TRBJ2-7; 8 bases map to TRBD1. The CDR3 is made up of 14 amino acids. V shed 5 bases, J shed 2 bases, and the junction held 5 bases outside the gene matches. The germline V gene has CDR1 PRHDT and CDR2 FYEKMQ (reference sequence). The CDR3 reads CASSPRQGPYEQYF. CDR3 nucleotides: TGTGCCAGCAGCCCACGACAGGGGCCCTACGAGCAGTACTTC.

This clonotype appeared a single time. The V gene is TRBV20-1, the J gene TRBJ2-1; TRBD1 might be the D (5 bases). The CDR3 consists of 16 residues. The germline CDR1 and CDR2 sequences are DFQATT and SNEGSKA (reference sequence). The V and J ends lost 6 bases and 3 bases respectively, with 21 bases between them. The CDR3 loop reads CSAPALDSLNYNEQFF. For the CDR3, the DNA is TGCAGTGCCCCAGCCCTCGACAGTCTAAACTACAATGAGCAGTTCTTC.